This paragraph reports one TCR beta chain. The CDR3 loop spans 13 amino acids. After removal of 4 bases from V and 2 bases from J, the junction contained 1 base not matched to a gene. Germline V gives CDR1 MNHNS, CDR2 SASEGT. This specimen comes from a study of cytomegalovirus exposure and HLA in healthy donors. PCR involved 60 Vbeta and 13 Jbeta primers. Here immunoSEQ multiplex PCR was the method, and the copy in TCRdb shows in-frame clones only, minus some. The sample records about 190,000 clones, more than 65% being singletons. The chain recombines TRBV6-1 with TRBJ2-7; 8 bases are shared with TRBD2. The sequenced sample was PBMCs. The origin of this receptor is a man over 45 in good health and CMV-seronegative. Here the CDR3 DNA reads TGTGCCAGCAGTGTGGGACTAGCCTACGAGCAGTACTTC. Its translation is CASSVGLAYEQYF.